The text below deals with one TCR beta chain. This clone's antigen is unknown. No quality values exist for individual bases; no much larger clone is one base distant. This entry comes from a study of blood T cells in healthy people across ages (dated by TCRdb to 2015 to 2017). For the study in its entirety: In model experiments, roughly one uniquely barcoded TCR beta cDNA molecule per two T cells was captured by template switching. Donors of different ages were randomly distributed across sequencing lanes to avoid experimental bias. For two donors (one aged 18 to 29 and one aged 80 or older), the study analyzed two additional independent replicas of 1 million unique cDNA reads from the same blood draw. The donors were divided into four age groups: young (average roughly 17 years), middle-aged (roughly 40), aged (about 60) and long-lived (nearly 85). The study measured age-related changes in TCR beta repertoire diversity using deep sequencing normalized with unique cDNA molecular identifiers. Study-wide conclusions, independent of this receptor: Observed TCR beta diversity correlated strongly with the percentage of naive T cells measured by flow cytometry. Because profiling used bulk unsorted PBMCs, naive and antigen-experienced compartments could not be compared conclusively. Donor CMV infection status was unknown, potentially confounding age-related changes in expanded clonotypes. Compared with the aged group, the long-lived group had more naive CD4+ T cells, fewer expanded clones and increased TCR diversity, a pattern suggesting age selection. Observed TCR beta diversity per million T cells fell roughly linearly with age, and a significant reduction was already apparent by age roughly 40. Total diversity estimates from one million sequenced T cells were considered lower bounds and underestimates.

The donors were 40 or so Caucasian individuals from Russia, aged 6 to 90 years, who were systemically healthy. Approximately 9.7 milliliters of peripheral blood were drawn from each donor into EDTA-treated Vacutainer tubes. Ficoll-Paque density-gradient centrifugation was used to isolate PBMCs, with at least 6.5 million per sample. Total RNA was extracted from PBMCs with Trizol reagent, with at least 5 micrograms obtained per sample. The percentages of naive CD45RAhigh/CD27high T cells were determined by flow cytometry on a PBMC aliquot from every donor. CDR1 and CDR2 (KGHDR, SFDVKD) derive from the germline V gene. Trimming costs V 5 bases and J 4 bases, and their ends lie 8 bases apart. The CDR3 measures 13 amino acids from cysteine to phenylalanine. The read is trimmed to its CDR3 DNA, 39 bases read in frame from base 1. The method behind the library was 5' RACE. TCRdb names Illumina HiSeq 2500 as the instrument used. A second PCR of roughly 7 to 12 cycles was run with a J-beta primer mix and a sample-barcoded 5' primer. A template-switch 5' adaptor carrying 12 random nucleotides introduced a unique molecular identifier onto each TCR beta cDNA molecule. Each sample yielded at least 3 million CDR3-containing paired-end reads. First-strand cDNA synthesis was performed from all RNA using the Mint cDNA synthesis kit, with priming by a TRBC-specific oligonucleotide. Following uracil-DNA glycosylase treatment, a first 18-cycle PCR with universal primers M1SS and BC2_uni_R was performed on all cDNA. Under the source paper's analysis protocol: For normalization, 1 million high-quality reads were randomly selected from each sample, with every read carrying a distinct molecular identifier. Instead of being binned into consensus sequences, reads that shared molecular identifiers were thrown out. MiTCR, run with a Q25 quality threshold and the strictest error-elimination algorithm, handled CDR3 identification, clonotype clustering and error correction. A nonparametric unseen species model with Euler transformation was used to estimate lower-bound total TCR beta diversity. TCRdb took the public reads, trimmed them with fastp at Q25, ran MiXCR for clone calling and kept in-frame beta chains. Each record represents a unique CDR3 protein, reported with the most common genes and DNA among its rows. TCRdb's processing, not the study's, gives the V and J calls here. Within this sample are roughly 2 million distinct CDR3 sequences, with around half of them counted one time only. Roughly 2.1% of the sample comes from the top ten.

The sequenced material came from blood. This clonotype was sampled from a woman between 35 and 50 years old in good health. The chain is assembled from TRBV24-1 and TRBJ2-1, with a weak D call of TRBD1 (5 bases match). The base sequence is TGTGCCACCAGTGGACAGCAATACAATGAGCAGTTCTTC. It encodes CATSGQQYNEQFF.